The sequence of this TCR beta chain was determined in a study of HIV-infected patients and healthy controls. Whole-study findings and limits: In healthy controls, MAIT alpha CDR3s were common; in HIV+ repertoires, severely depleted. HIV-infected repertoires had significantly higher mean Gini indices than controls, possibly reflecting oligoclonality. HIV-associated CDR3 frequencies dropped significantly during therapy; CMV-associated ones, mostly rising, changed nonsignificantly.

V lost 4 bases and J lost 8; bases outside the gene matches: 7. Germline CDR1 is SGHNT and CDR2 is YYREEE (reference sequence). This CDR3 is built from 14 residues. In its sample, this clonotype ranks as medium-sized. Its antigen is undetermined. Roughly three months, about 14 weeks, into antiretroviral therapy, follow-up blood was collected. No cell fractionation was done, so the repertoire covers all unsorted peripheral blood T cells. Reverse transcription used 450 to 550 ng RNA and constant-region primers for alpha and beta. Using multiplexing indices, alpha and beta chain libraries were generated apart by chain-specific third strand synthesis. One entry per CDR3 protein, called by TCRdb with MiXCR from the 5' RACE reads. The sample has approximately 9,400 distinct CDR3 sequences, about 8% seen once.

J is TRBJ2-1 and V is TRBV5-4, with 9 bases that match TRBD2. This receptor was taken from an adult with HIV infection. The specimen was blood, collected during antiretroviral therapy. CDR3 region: CASSLSGSVHEQFF. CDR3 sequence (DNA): TGTGCCAGCAGCCTTAGCGGGAGTGTACATGAGCAGTTCTTC.